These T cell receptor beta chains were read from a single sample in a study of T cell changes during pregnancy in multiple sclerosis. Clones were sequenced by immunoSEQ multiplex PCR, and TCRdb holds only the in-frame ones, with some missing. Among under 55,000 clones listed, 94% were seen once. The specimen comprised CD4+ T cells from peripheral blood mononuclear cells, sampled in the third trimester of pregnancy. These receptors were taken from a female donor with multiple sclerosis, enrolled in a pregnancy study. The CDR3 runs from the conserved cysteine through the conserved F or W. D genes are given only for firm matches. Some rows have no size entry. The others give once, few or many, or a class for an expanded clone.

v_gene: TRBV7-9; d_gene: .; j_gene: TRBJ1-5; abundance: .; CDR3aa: CASSLAGDSNQPQHF; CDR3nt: TGTGCCAGCAGCTTAGCGGGAGATAGCAATCAGCCCCAGCATTTT
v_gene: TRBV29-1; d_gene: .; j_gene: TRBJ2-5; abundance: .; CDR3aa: CSVVGRGPKETQYF; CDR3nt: TGCAGCGTTGTAGGAAGGGGCCCTAAAGAGACCCAGTACTTC
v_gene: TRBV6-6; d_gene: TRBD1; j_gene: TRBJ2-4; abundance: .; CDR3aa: CASSYREKQGPHIQYF; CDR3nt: TGTGCCAGCAGTTACCGCGAGAAACAGGGGCCACACATTCAGTACTTC
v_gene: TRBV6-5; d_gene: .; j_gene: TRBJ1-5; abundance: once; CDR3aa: CASSQGRNQPQHF; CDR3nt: TGTGCCAGCAGTCAGGGCCGAAATCAGCCCCAGCATTTT
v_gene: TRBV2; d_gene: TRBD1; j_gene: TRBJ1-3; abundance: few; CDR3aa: CASKRDRGNTIYF; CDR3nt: TGTGCCAGCAAAAGGGACAGAGGAAACACCATATATTTT
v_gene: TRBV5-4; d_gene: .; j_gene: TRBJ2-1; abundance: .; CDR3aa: CASSLQGGSNEQFF; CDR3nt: TGTGCCAGCAGCTTGCAGGGGGGATCCAATGAGCAGTTCTTC
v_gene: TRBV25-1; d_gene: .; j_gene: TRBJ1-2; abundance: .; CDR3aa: CASNKGQSVGGYTF; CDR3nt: TGTGCCAGCAATAAAGGACAGTCGGTGGGTGGCTACACCTTC
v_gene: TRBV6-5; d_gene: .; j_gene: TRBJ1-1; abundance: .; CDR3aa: CATKGGGDTEAFF; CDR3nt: TGTGCCACCAAGGGGGGGGGTGACACTGAAGCTTTCTTT
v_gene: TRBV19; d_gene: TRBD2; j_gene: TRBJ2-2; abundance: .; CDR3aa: CASRRRSGTNTGELFF; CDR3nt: TGTGCCAGTAGGCGACGTAGCGGGACGAACACCGGGGAGCTGTTTTTT
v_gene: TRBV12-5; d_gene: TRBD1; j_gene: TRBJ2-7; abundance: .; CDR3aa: CASGLVQGANYEQYF; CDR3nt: TGTGCTAGTGGTTTGGTACAGGGGGCCAACTACGAGCAGTACTTC
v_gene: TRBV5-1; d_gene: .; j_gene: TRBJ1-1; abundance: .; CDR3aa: CASSLDRAGTEAFF; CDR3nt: TGCGCCAGCAGCTTGGACAGGGCGGGTACTGAAGCTTTCTTT
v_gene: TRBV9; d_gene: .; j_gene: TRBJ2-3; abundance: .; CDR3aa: CASSVSGGPSTDTQYF; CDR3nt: TGTGCCAGCAGCGTTTCGGGGGGCCCGAGCACAGATACGCAGTATTTT
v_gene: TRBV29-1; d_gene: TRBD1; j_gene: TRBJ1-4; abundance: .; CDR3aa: CSVDLTGRGEKLFF; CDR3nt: TGCAGCGTTGACCTGACAGGGCGTGGTGAAAAACTGTTTTTT
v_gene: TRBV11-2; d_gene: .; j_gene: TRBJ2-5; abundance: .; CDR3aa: CASRKPGQTKETQYF; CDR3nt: TGTGCCAGCAGGAAACCGGGACAAACTAAAGAGACCCAGTACTTC
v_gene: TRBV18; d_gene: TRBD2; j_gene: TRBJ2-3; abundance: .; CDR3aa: CASSPRLAGSSTDTQYF; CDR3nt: TGTGCCAGCTCACCACGGCTAGCGGGCTCTAGCACAGATACGCAGTATTTT